This T cell receptor beta chain emerged from a study of long-term antiretroviral therapy in people with HIV. The sample holds a few counts of this clone. Antigen: not known. There were no participants with HIV treated outside the United States. Study conclusions and caveats: Unavailable data included ART adherence, viral resistance and therapy changes (switches in treatment). Pre-ART expanded TRB clones stayed dominant throughout, though often decreasing after ART.

CDR3 length: 15 amino acids. CDR1 is SGHNT and CDR2 is YYREEE in the germline V gene (reference sequence). V shed 4 bases and J 7 bases; nucleotides not matched to a gene: 6. Version v3.0 of the immunoSEQ assay was performed at survey level. Libraries were prepared by immunoSEQ multiplex PCR; TCRdb keeps only in-frame clonotypes and omits some of them. The sample has over 25,000 clones, 75% to 90% seen once. The sequence derives from a man aged 25-45 years with HIV. The sample in question was unsorted PBMCs, obtained 2.7 to 2.9 years after starting antiretroviral therapy. The chain is built from TRBV5-4 and TRBJ1-6; 9 bases are a match to TRBD1. The CDR3 sequence is CASSPRTGVNSPLHF. The CDR3, as DNA: TGTGCCAGCAGCCCACGGACAGGGGTAAATTCACCCCTCCACTTT. Variable domain in full (rest from reference TRBV5-4 and TRBJ1-6): ETGVTQSPTHLIKTRGQQVTLRCSSQSGHNTVSWYQQALGQGPQFIFQYYREEENGRGNFPPRFSGLQFPNYSSELNVNALELDDSALYLCASSPRTGVNSPLHFGNGTRLTVT.